This T cell receptor beta chain was recovered during a study of T cell repertoires in cytomegalovirus infection (dated 2019 in TCRdb). For the study in its entirety: The HLA type of each donor mattered for the analysis, because public TCR beta signatures pointed to carriage of CMV infection along with the matching HLA type.

Sequencing instrument: Illumina HiSeq 1500. TCRdb itself trimmed the public reads at Q25 with fastp, ran MiXCR and retained productive beta chains. Each CDR3 protein appears once, grouped with its most common genes and DNA. The table for this sample lists 250,000 to 300,000 distinct CDR3 sequences; roughly 9% of them were counted only once. About 15% of the sample goes to the ten largest clones. Including cysteine and phenylalanine, the CDR3 has 16 amino acids. The CDR3 DNA has 48 bases and is translated from base 1. Reading the germline V gene gives CDR1 SGHNT and CDR2 YENEEA. Trimming costs V 5 bases and J 0 bases, and their ends lie 13 bases apart. Overall results and qualifications from the work: In both this cohort and an independent roughly 330-donor cohort, the cumulative frequency of public TCR beta family members distinguished carriers of CMV infection plus the relevant HLA type. The ex vivo response was dominated by HLA-C-restricted CMV-specific TCR beta clonotypes, and the single most frequent clonotype in two of eight donors was supplied by these HLA-C-restricted clonotypes.

This clonotype was observed many times. The antigen this receptor binds is unknown. Base-call qualities are not available, and no considerably larger clone is one nucleotide away. The clonotype was recovered from a human donor in good health (CMV status not recorded). Some clones in this sample may be carry-over from other donors' samples. The sequenced material came from PBMCs. This chain joins TRBV11-3 to TRBJ1-4; TRBD1 is possibly the D segment (5 matching bases). The CDR3 corresponds to CASSPGTASTNEKLFF. The DNA sequence is TGTGCCAGCAGCCCCGGGACGGCGTCAACTAATGAAAAACTGTTTTTT. The CDR3, completed at both ends by the reference TRBV11-3 and TRBJ1-4 genes, gives the full variable domain EAGVVQSPRYKIIEKKQPVAFWCNPISGHNTLYWYLQNLGQGPELLIRYENEEAVDDSQLPKDRFSAERLKGVDSTLKIQPAELGDSAVYLCASSPGTASTNEKLFFGSGTQLSVL.